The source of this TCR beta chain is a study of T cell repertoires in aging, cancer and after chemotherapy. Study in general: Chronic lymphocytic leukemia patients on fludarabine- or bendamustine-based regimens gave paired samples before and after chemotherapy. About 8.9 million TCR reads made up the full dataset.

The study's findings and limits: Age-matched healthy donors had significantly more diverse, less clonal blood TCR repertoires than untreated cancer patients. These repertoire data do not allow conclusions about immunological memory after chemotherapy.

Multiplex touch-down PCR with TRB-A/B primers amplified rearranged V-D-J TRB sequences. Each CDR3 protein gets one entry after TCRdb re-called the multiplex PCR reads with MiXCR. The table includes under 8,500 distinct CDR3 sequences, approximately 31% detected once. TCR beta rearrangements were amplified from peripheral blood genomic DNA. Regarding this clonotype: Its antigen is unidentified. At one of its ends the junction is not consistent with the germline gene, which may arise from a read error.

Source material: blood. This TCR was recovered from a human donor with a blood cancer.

This CDR3 reads CASSIFSGGSKNILYF. The DNA for the CDR3 is TGTGCCAGTAGTATATTTAGCGGGGGGTCCAAAAACATTCTGTACTTC. The chain has TRBV19 and TRBJ2-4; 10 bases match TRBD2. The CDR3 covers 16 residues. Germline CDR1 reads LNHDA; CDR2 reads SQIVND (reference sequence). The full variable domain, in which reference TRBV19 and TRBJ2-4 provide the parts outside the CDR3, is DGGITQSPKYLFRKEGQNVTLSCEQNLNHDAMYWYRQDPGQGLRLIYYSQIVNDFQKGDIAEGYSVSREKKESFPLTVTSAQKNPTAFYLCASSIFSGGSKNILYFGAGTRLSVL.